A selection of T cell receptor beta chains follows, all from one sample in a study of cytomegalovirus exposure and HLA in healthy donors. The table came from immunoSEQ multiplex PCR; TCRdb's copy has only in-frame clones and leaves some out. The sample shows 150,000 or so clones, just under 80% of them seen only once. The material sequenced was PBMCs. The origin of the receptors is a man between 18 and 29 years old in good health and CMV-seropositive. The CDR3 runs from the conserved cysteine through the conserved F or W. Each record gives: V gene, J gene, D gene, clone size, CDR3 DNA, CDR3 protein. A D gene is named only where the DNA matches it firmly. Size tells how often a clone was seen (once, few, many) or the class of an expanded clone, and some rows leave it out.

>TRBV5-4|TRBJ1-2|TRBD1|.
TGTGCCAGCAGTTACCCCGGGACAGGGGGCGGCTACACCTTC
CASSYPGTGGGYTF
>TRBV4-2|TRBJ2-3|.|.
TGTGCCAGCAGCCAAGCTTCCGGGAGTAGCACAGATACGCAGTATTTT
CASSQASGSSTDTQYF
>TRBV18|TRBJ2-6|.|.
TGTGCCAGCTCATTCTCCAGGGGCGTCCCCCCCTCTGGGGCCAACGTCCTGACTTTC
CASSFSRGVPPSGANVLTF
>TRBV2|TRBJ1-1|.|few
TGTGCCAGCAGTGAACTTGGAGCCAACACTGAAGCTTTCTTT
CASSELGANTEAFF
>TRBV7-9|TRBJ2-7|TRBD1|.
TGTGCCAGCAGCTTTTCCCGGGACAGGGTTAGCTCCTACGAGCAGTACTTC
CASSFSRDRVSSYEQYF
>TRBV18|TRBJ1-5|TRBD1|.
TGTGCCAGCTCACACACTGGACAGGTCAATCAGCCCCAGCATTTT
CASSHTGQVNQPQHF
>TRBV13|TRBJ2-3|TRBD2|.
TGTGCCAGCAGCTTAGGACTAGCGGGAGGCACAGATACGCAGTATTTT
CASSLGLAGGTDTQYF
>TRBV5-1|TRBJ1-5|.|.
TGCGCCAGCAGCTTGGAAGGGAGTAGCAATCAGCCCCAGCATTTT
CASSLEGSSNQPQHF
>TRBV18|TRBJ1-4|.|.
TGTGCCAGCTCACCAACGAGTAATGAAAAACTGTTTTTT
CASSPTSNEKLFF
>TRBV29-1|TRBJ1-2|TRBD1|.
TGCAGCGTTGCGGACAGGGGTGGCTACACCTTC
CSVADRGGYTF
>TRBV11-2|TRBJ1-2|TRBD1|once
TGTGCCAGCAGCTTTCCAGGGGGAGGTGGCCACACCTTC
CASSFPGGGGHTF